This T cell receptor (beta chain) was retrieved from a study of identical twins' blood T cells. Across the study: Some 50 million reads covered about six alpha-chain and about six beta-chain libraries.

Study results and limitations: Twins shared more top CDR3 clonotypes than unrelated donors did.

With 8 bases removed from V and 0 bases from J, the gap between germline ends came to 11 bases. The CDR3 is made up of 14 amino acids. Germline V lookup: CDR1 LGHDT, CDR2 YNNKEL (reference sequence). One entry per CDR3 protein, called by TCRdb with MiXCR from the 5' RACE reads. The sample has 300,000 to 450,000 distinct CDR3 sequences, around 30% seen once; the top ten hold 5.5% to 6.5%. This clonotype was picked up a small number of times. Its antigen is as yet unknown. Sequencing input: PBMCs. The TCR was taken from a woman between 18 and 50 years old in good health. The chain employs TRBV3-1 and TRBJ2-1; D is possibly TRBD2 (5 bases). CDR3 in DNA: TGTGCCAGCGGAGGTCCGAGCTCCTACAATGAGCAGTTCTTC. Protein product: CASGGPSSYNEQFF.